Listed below are T cell receptor beta chains from one sample, sequenced in a study of T cells in Graves' hyperthyroidism and ophthalmopathy. TCRdb used MiXCR to reprocess the multiplex PCR reads, holding one entry per CDR3 protein. The table lists 450,000 to 500,000 distinct CDR3 sequences, about 20% of them singletons. Sequences were obtained from blood. All receptors derive from a woman between 65 and 79 years old with Graves' ophthalmopathy. Both conserved end residues are part of each CDR3. The D gene is left open where the match is weak. The size of a clone is reported for some rows only, either as once, few or many, or as a class for expanded clones.

v_gene	j_gene	d_gene	abundance	CDR3aa	CDR3nt
TRBV20-1	TRBJ2-1	TRBD2	few	CSARVPGTRSNEQFF	TGCAGTGCTAGAGTCCCCGGGACTAGGTCCAATGAGCAGTTCTTC
TRBV6-5	TRBJ2-7	TRBD2	-	CASSFSRTSGLGQYF	TGTGCCAGCAGTTTCTCTAGGACTAGCGGTCTTGGGCAGTACTTC
TRBV6-2/TRBV6-3	TRBJ1-1	-	-	CASIYGPGRNTEAFF	TGTGCCAGCATCTACGGACCCGGGAGAAACACTGAAGCTTTCTTT
TRBV11-2	TRBJ1-2	-	-	CASSLDSSLNYGYTF	TGTGCCAGCAGCCTCGACAGTTCCCTTAACTATGGCTACACCTTC
TRBV5-1	TRBJ2-3	-	few	CASSGLLTDTQYF	TGCGCCAGCAGTGGGCTTTTAACAGATACGCAGTATTTT
TRBV5-6	TRBJ2-5	-	few	CASSLSSSETQYF	TGTGCCAGCAGCTTGTCTAGCTCAGAGACCCAGTACTTC
TRBV11-2	TRBJ2-5	-	many	CASSLGRGLALVETQYF	TGTGCCAGCAGCTTAGGGAGGGGCCTAGCGTTAGTGGAGACCCAGTACTTC
TRBV24-1	TRBJ2-2	-	many	CATSDSSGSNTGELFF	TGTGCCACCAGTGATTCCAGCGGGTCGAACACCGGGGAGCTGTTTTTT
TRBV7-9	TRBJ2-7	-	few	CASSLRGRGALSFEQYF	TGTGCCAGCAGCTTAAGGGGGCGGGGAGCCCTCTCGTTCGAGCAGTACTTC
TRBV30	TRBJ2-2	TRBD2	-	CAWSDIAGGATGELFF	TGTGCCTGGAGCGACATAGCGGGAGGGGCCACCGGGGAGCTGTTTTTT